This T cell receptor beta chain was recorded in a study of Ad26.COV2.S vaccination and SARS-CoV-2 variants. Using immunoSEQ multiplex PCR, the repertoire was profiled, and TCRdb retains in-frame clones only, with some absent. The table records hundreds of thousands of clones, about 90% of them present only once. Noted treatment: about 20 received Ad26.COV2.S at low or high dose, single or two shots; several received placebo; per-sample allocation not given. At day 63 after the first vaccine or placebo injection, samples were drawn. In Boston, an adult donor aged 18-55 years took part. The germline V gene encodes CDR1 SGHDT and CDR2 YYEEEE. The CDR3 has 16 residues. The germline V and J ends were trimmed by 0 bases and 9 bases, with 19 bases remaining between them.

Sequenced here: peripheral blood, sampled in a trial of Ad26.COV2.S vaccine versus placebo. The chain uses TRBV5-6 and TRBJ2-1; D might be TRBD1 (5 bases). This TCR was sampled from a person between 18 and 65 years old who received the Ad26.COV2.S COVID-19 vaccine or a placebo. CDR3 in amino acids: CASSLGGSLLYGEQFF. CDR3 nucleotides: TGTGCCAGCAGCTTGGGGGGCTCTCTCTTATACGGTGAGCAGTTCTTC.